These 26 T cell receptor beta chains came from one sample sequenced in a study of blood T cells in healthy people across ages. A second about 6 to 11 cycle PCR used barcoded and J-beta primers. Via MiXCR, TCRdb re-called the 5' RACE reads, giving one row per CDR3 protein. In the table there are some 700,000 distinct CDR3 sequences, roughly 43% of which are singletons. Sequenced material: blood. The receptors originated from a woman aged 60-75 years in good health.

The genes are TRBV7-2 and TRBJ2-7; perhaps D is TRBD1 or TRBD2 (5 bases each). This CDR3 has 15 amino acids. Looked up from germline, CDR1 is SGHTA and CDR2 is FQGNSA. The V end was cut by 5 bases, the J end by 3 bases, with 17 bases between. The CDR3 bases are TGTGCCAGCAGCCCCGGGACGGAAATAAGCTACGAGCAGTACTTC. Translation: CASSPGTEISYEQYF.

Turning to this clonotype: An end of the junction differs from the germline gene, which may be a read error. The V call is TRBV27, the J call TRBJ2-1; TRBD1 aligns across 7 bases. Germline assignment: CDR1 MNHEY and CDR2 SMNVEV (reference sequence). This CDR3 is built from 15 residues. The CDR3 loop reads CAGSSQGKSYNEQFF. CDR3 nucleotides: TGTGCCGGCAGTTCACAGGGGAAGTCCTACAATGAGCAGTTCTTC.

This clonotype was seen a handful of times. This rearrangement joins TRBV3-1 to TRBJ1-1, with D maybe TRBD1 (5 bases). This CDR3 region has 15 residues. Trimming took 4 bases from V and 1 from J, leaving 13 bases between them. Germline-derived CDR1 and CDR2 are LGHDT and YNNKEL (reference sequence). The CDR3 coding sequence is TGTGCCAGCAGCCTTACCGCGACAGCGAACACTGAAGCTTTCTTT. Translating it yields CASSLTATANTEAFF.

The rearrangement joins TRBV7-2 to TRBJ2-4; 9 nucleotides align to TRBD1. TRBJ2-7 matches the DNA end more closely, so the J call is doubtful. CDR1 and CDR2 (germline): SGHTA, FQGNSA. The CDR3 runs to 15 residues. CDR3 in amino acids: CASSRPGTGRYEQYF. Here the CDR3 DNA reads TGTGCCAGCAGCCGTCCCGGGACAGGGCGGTACGAGCAGTACTTC.

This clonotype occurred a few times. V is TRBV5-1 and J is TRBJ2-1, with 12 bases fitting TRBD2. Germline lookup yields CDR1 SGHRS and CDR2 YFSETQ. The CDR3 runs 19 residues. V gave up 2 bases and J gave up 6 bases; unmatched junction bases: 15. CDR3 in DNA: TGCGCCAGCAGCTTCCTAGCGGGGGGGCTAGAAGGGTCAATCAATGAGCAGTTCTTC. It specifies CASSFLAGGLEGSINEQFF.

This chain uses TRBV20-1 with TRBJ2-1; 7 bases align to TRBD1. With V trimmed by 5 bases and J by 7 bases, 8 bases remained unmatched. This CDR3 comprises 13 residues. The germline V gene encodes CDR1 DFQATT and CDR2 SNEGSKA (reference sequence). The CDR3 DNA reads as TGCAGTGCTCCTCCGGGACAGTGGAATGAGCAGTTCTTC. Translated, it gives CSAPPGQWNEQFF.

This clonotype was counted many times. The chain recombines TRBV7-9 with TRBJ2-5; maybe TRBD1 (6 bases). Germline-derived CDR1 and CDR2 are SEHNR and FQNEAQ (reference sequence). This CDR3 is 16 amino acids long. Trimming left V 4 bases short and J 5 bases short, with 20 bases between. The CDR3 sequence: CASSSPEAGTTETQYF. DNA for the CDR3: TGTGCCAGCAGCTCACCCGAAGCCGGGACAACGGAGACCCAGTACTTC. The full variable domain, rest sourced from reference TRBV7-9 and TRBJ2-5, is DTGVSQNPRHKITKRGQNVTFRCDPISEHNRLYWYRQTLGQGPEFLTYFQNEAQLEKSRLLSDRFSAERPKGSFSTLEIQRTEQGDSAMYLCASSSPEAGTTETQYFGPGTRLLVL.

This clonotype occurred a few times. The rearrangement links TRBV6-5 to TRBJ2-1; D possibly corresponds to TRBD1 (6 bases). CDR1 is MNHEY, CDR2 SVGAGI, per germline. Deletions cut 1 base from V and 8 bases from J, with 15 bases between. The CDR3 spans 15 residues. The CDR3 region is CASSYLAGEFHEQFF. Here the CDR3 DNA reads TGTGCCAGCAGTTACTTGGCAGGGGAATTCCATGAGCAGTTCTTC.

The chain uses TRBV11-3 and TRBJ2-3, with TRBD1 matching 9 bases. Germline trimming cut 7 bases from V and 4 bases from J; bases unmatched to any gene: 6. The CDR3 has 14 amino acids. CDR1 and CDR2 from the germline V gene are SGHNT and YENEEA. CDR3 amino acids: CASKRTGDPDTQYF. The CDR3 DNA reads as TGTGCCAGCAAACGGACAGGGGACCCAGATACGCAGTATTTT.

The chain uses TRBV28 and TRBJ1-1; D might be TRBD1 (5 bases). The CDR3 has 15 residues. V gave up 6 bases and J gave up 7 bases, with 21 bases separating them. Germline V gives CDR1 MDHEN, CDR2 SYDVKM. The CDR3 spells CASSTHSDSRNEAFF. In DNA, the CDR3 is TGTGCCAGCAGCACCCATTCCGACAGTCGAAATGAAGCTTTCTTT.

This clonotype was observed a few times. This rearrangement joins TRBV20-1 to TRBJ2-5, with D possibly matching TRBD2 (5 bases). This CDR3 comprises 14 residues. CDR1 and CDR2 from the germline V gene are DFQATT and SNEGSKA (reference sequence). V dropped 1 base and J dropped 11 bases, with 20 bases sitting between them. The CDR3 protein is CSARVSAYYNEQYF. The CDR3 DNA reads TGCAGTGCTAGAGTTAGCGCCTACTACAATGAGCAGTACTTC.

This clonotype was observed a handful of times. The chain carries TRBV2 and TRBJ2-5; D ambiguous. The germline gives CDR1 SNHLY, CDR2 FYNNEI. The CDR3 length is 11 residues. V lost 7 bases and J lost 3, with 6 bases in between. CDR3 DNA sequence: TGTGCCAGCACAAAGAAAGAGACCCAGTACTTC. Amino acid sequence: CASTKKETQYF. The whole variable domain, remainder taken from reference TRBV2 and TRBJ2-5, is EPEVTQTPSHQVTQMGQEVILRCVPISNHLYFYWYRQILGQKVEFLVSFYNNEISEKSEIFDDQFSVERPDGSNFTLKIRSTKLEDSAMYFCASTKKETQYFGPGTRLLVL.

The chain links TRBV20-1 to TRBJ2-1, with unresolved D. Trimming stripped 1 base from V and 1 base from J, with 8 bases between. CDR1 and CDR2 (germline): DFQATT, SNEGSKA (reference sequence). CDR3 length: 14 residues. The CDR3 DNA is TGCAGTGCTAGAGGAAATAGATCCTACAATGAGCAGTTCTTC. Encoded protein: CSARGNRSYNEQFF.

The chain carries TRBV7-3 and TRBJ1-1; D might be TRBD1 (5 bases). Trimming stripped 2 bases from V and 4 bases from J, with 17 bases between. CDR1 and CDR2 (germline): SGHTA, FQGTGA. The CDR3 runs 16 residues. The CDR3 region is CASSLDPLGVGTEAFF. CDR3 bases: TGTGCCAGCAGCTTAGACCCCTTAGGGGTTGGCACTGAAGCTTTCTTT.

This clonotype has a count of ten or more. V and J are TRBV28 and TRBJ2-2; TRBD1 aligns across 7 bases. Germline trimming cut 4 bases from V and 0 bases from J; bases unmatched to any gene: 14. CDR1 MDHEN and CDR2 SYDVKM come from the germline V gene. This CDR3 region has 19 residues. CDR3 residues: CASSSIRQGQIPNTGELFF. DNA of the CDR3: TGTGCCAGCAGTTCAATCCGACAGGGTCAAATTCCGAACACCGGGGAGCTGTTTTTT.

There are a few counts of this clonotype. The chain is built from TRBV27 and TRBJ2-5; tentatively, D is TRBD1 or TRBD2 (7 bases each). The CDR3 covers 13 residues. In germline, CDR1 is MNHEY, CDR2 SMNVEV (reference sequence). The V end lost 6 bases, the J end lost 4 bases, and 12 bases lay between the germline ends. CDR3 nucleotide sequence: TGTGCCAGCAGCGACAGGGAGGGAGAGACCCAGTACTTC. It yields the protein CASSDREGETQYF.

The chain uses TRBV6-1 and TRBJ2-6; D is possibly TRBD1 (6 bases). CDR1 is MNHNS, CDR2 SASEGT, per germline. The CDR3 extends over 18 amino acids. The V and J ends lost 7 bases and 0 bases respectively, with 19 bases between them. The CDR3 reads CASTRTGSQISGANVLTF. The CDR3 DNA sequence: TGTGCCAGCACCCGAACAGGGTCCCAAATCTCTGGGGCCAACGTCCTGACTTTC.

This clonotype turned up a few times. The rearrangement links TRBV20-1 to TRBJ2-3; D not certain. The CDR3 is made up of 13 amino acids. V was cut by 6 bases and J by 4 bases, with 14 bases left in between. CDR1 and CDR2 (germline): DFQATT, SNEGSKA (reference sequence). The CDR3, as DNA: TGCAGTGCCTATAGATCAACCTCAGATACGCAGTATTTT. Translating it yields CSAYRSTSDTQYF.

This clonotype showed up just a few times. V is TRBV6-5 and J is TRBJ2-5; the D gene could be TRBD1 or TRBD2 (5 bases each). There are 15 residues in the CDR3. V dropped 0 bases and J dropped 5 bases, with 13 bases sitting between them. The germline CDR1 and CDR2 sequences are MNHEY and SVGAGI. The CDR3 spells CASSYSSRGRETQYF. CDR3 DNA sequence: TGTGCCAGCAGTTACTCGAGTAGGGGACGGGAGACCCAGTACTTC.

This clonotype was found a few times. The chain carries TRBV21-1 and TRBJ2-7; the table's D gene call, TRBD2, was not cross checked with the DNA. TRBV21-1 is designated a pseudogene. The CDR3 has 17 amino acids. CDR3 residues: CASSKVSRGGLVYEQYF. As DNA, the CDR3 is TGTGCCAGCAGCAAAGTAAGCCGGGGCGGACTAGTCTACGAGCAGTACTTC.

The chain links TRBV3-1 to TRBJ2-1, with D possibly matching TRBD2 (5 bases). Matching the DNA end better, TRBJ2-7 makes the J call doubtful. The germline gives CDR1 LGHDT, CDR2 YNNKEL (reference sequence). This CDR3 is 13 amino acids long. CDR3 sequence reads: CASSRSSGNEQYF. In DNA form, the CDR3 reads TGTGCCAGCAGCCGTTCGAGCGGAAACGAGCAGTACTTC.

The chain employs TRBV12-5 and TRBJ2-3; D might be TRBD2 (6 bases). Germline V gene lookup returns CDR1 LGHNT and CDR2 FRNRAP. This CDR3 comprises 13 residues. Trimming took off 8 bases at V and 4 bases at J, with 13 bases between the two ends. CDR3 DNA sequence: TGTGCTAGTTCTTTTTCTAGCGCAGATACGCAGTATTTT. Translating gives CASSFSSADTQYF.

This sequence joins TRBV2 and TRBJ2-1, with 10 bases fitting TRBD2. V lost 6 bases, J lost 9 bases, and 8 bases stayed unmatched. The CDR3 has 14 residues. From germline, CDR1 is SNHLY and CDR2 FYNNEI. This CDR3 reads CASSAGTSASEQFF. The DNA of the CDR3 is TGTGCCAGCAGCGCCGGGACTAGCGCGAGTGAGCAGTTCTTC.

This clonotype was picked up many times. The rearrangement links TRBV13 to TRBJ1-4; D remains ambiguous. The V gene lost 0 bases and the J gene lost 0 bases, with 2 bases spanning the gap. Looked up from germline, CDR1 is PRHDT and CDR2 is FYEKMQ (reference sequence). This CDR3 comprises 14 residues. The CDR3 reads CASSLGSTNEKLFF. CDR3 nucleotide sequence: TGTGCCAGCAGCTTAGGATCAACTAATGAAAAACTGTTTTTT.

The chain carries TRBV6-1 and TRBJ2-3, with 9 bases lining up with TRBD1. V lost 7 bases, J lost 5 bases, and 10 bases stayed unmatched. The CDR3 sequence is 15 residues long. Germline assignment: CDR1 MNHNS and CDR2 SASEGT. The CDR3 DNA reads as TGTGCCAGCACCCTTTTCAGACAGGGGGAAGATACGCAGTATTTT. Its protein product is CASTLFRQGEDTQYF.

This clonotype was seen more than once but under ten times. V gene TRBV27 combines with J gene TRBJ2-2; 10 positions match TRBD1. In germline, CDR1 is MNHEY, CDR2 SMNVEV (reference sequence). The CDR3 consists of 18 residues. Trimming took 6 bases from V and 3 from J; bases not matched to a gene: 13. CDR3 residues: CASRLIPRTGGYTGELFF. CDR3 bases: TGTGCCAGCAGGCTTATCCCCCGGACAGGGGGTTACACCGGGGAGCTGTTTTTT.